The 24 T cell receptor beta chains below come from one sample, sequenced in a study of beta chain features in type 1 diabetes. The study reverse transcribed the entire isolated RNA, so it sequenced expressed TCRB transcripts. Some clones are missing from TCRdb's copy, which holds only in-frame ones; the method was immunoSEQ multiplex PCR. In the table there are around 250,000 clones, 25% to 30% of which are singletons. The sample taken for sequencing was central memory CD4+ T cells from blood. These receptors all stem from a young man in good health.

This sequence joins TRBV27 and TRBJ2-3; 7 bases align to TRBD2. The CDR3 extends over 12 amino acids. Germline CDR1 and CDR2: MNHEY and SMNVEV (reference sequence). Trimming cost V 3 bases and J 6 bases; bases outside gene matches: 0. The DNA of the CDR3 is TGTGCCAGCAGTTTCGGGGGGGATACGCAGTATTTT. It translates to CASSFGGDTQYF.

As to this clone: The sample carries other DNA sequences with the same CDR3. This sequence joins TRBV30 and TRBJ1-1; D is ambiguous. V was shortened by 4 bases and J by 5 bases, with 11 bases between the two germline ends. The CDR3 has 12 amino acids. The germline V gene has CDR1 GTSNPN and CDR2 SVGIG (reference sequence). The CDR3 coding sequence is TGTGCCTGGAAGTGGGATAGGACTGAAGCTTTCTTT. Residues: CAWKWDRTEAFF.

The V call is TRBV11-2, the J call TRBJ2-1; TRBD2 agrees at 10 bases. In germline, CDR1 is SGHAT, CDR2 FQNNGV. With 1 base clipped from V and 9 bases from J, the junction kept 12 bases outside the gene matches. The CDR3 extends over 17 amino acids. The CDR3 DNA sequence: TGTGCCAGCAGCTTAGTAAGCGGGAGGGCCACATTCGGTGAGCAGTTCTTC. The encoded protein is CASSLVSGRATFGEQFF.

With regard to this clone: This likely traces to a read error, being one base from a far larger clone. The chain links TRBV29-1 to TRBJ2-7; maybe TRBD2 (5 bases). In germline, CDR1 is SQVTM, CDR2 ANQGSEA. This CDR3 region has 16 residues. With 4 bases removed from V and 2 bases from J, the gap between germline ends came to 21 bases. The CDR3 sequence is CSVAAPGSGVTYEQYF. The CDR3 DNA is TGCAGCGTTGCAGCCCCAGGATCCGGGGTAACCTACGAGCAGTACTTC.

This clone was counted only a few times. This chain links TRBV5-5 with TRBJ2-2; no clear D. This CDR3 region has 15 residues. Trimming shortened V by 1 base and J by 4 bases, and 11 bases separated the two germline ends. Germline loops: CDR1 SGHKS, CDR2 YYEKEE (reference sequence). The CDR3 loop reads CASSLIVSLTGELFF. CDR3 coding DNA: TGTGCCAGCAGCTTGATCGTCTCCCTCACCGGGGAGCTGTTTTTT.

This clone was counted between two and nine times. The sample contains more than one DNA sequence encoding this CDR3. The chain combines TRBV19 with TRBJ2-2; D is unclear. This CDR3 contains 12 residues. Trimming removed 6 bases at V and 6 bases at J, with 8 bases between. Per germline, CDR1 LNHDA and CDR2 SQIVND (reference sequence). As DNA, the CDR3 is TGTGCCAGTAGACCCCCCGCCGGGGAGCTGTTTTTT. This translates into CASRPPAGELFF.

The sample holds a few counts of this clone. The chain carries TRBV4-2 and TRBJ2-7; D is perhaps TRBD1 or TRBD2 (5 bases each). CDR1 LGHNA and CDR2 YNFKEQ come from the germline V gene. This CDR3 spans 15 amino acids. V was cut by 4 bases and J by 6 bases, with 19 bases left in between. DNA for the CDR3: TGTGCCAGCAGCCCTCAGGCAGGGTTGAGCGGCGAGCAGTACTTC. As protein: CASSPQAGLSGEQYF.

This clone came up many times. The chain employs TRBV2 and TRBJ2-4, with D possibly matching TRBD2 (7 bases). Trimming left V 8 bases short and J 3 bases short, with 11 bases between. In germline, CDR1 is SNHLY, CDR2 FYNNEI. The CDR3 sequence is 13 residues long. For the CDR3, the DNA is TGTGCCAGCGGGGAGGGGGACAAAAACATTCAGTACTTC. Its translation is CASGEGDKNIQYF. Complete variable domain (other parts from reference TRBV2 and TRBJ2-4): EPEVTQTPSHQVTQMGQEVILRCVPISNHLYFYWYRQILGQKVEFLVSFYNNEISEKSEIFDDQFSVERPDGSNFTLKIRSTKLEDSAMYFCASGEGDKNIQYFGAGTRLSVL.

The chain uses TRBV27 and TRBJ2-5; D is perhaps TRBD1 (5 bases). CDR1 is MNHEY, CDR2 SMNVEV, per germline (reference sequence). This CDR3 comprises 13 residues. V lost 5 bases, J lost 3 bases, and 10 bases lay in between. For the CDR3, the DNA is TGTGCCAGCAGTCCCCTGACAGAAGAGACCCAGTACTTC. Protein product: CASSPLTEETQYF.

Regarding this clone: Other DNA sequences in this specimen translate into the identical CDR3. The CDR3 nucleotides read TGTGCCAGCAGCTTAGATGAAAACACTGAAGCTTTCTTT. Translated: CASSLDENTEAFF. This rearrangement joins TRBV7-9 to TRBJ1-1; no firm D call. CDR3 length: 13 amino acids. The germline V gene has CDR1 SEHNR and CDR2 FQNEAQ (reference sequence). Trimming took 1 base from V and 2 from J, leaving 5 bases between them.

This clone was recorded a few times. The rearrangement links TRBV7-2 to TRBJ2-7; D remains ambiguous. V was trimmed by 1 base and J by 4 bases, leaving 5 bases between them. From germline, CDR1 is SGHTA and CDR2 FQGNSA. The CDR3 sequence is 12 residues long. This CDR3 reads CASSLVMYEQYF. The CDR3, as DNA: TGTGCCAGCAGCTTAGTGATGTACGAGCAGTACTTC. Supplemented by reference TRBV7-2 and TRBJ2-7, the full variable domain reads GAGVSQSPSNKVTEKGKDVELRCDPISGHTALYWYRQSLGQGLEFLIYFQGNSAPDKSGLPSDRFSAERTGGSVSTLTIQRTQQEDSAVYLCASSLVMYEQYFGPGTRLTVT.

The sample holds a few counts of this clone. The chain carries TRBV28 and TRBJ2-4, with D tentatively TRBD2 (6 bases). Between the trimmed V and J ends, which lost 5 bases and 0 bases, there was a span of 11 bases. This CDR3 comprises 15 residues. The germline CDR1 and CDR2 sequences are MDHEN and SYDVKM. The CDR3 here is CASSTPGGAKNIQYF. CDR3 DNA: TGTGCCAGCAGTACCCCCGGGGGAGCCAAAAACATTCAGTACTTC.

The chain links TRBV19 to TRBJ1-1; no reliable D call. Germline V gene data show CDR1 as LNHDA and CDR2 as SQIVND (reference sequence). The V end was cut by 3 bases, the J end by 5 bases, with 13 bases between. This CDR3 region has 14 residues. CDR3 nucleotide sequence: TGTGCCAGTAGTATCACCGGGGATAAGACTGAAGCTTTCTTT. Amino acid sequence: CASSITGDKTEAFF.

This clone has just a few counts. This sample includes further DNA sequences coding for the same CDR3. The V and J genes are TRBV10-3 and TRBJ2-5; D not certain. The CDR3 covers 14 residues. The V and J ends lost 0 bases and 1 base respectively, with 6 bases between them. Germline V gene sequence: CDR1 ENHRY, CDR2 SYGVKD. The CDR3 coding sequence is TGTGCCATCAGTGAGTCGAACCGCCAAGAGACCCAGTACTTC. Protein sequence: CAISESNRQETQYF.

The CDR3 bases are TGTGCCAGCAGCTCTTCGAGAGATACGCAGTATTTT. This encodes CASSSSRDTQYF. The V and J genes are TRBV7-2 and TRBJ2-3, with no clear D. The CDR3 runs 12 residues. The germline CDR1 and CDR2 sequences are SGHTA and FQGNSA. V dropped 4 bases and J dropped 5 bases, with 7 bases sitting between them.

The V call is TRBV6-1, the J call TRBJ1-5; D remains unclear. The CDR3 sequence is 12 residues long. Trimming took 7 bases from V and 6 from J, leaving 10 bases between them. Germline V gene lookup returns CDR1 MNHNS and CDR2 SASEGT. The CDR3 DNA sequence: TGTGCCAGCAATATAGGCAGTCAGCCCCAGCATTTT. Translating gives CASNIGSQPQHF.

This sequence joins TRBV2 and TRBJ2-1, with D unclear. There are 14 residues in the CDR3. Germline V CDR1 and CDR2: SNHLY, FYNNEI. With 5 bases removed from V and 1 base from J, the gap between germline ends came to 9 bases. The CDR3 spells CASSPDQSYNEQFF. The CDR3 nucleotides read TGTGCCAGCAGTCCGGACCAGTCCTACAATGAGCAGTTCTTC.

The J gene is TRBJ1-2, the V gene TRBV1. TRBV1 is noted as a pseudogene. There are 15 residues in the CDR3. The chain's CDR3 is CTRFIIWTENYGYTF. For the CDR3, the DNA is TGCACCAGGTTCATTATCTGGACCGAGAACTATGGCTACACCTTC.

This rearrangement joins TRBV7-7 to TRBJ2-5; D is undetermined. Germline-derived CDR1 and CDR2 are SSHAT and FNYEAQ (reference sequence). Deletions cut 2 bases from V and 11 bases from J, with 15 bases between. This CDR3 is built from 13 residues. The CDR3: CASSLTPRVPQYF. DNA of the CDR3: TGTGCCAGCAGCTTAACCCCGAGAGTGCCTCAGTACTTC.

Worth noting for this clone: Just one base apart from a much larger clone, this may be a read error. The chain couples TRBV7-9 to TRBJ2-3; 10 bases map to TRBD1. Per germline, CDR1 SEHNR and CDR2 FQNEAQ (reference sequence). Trimming cost V 11 bases and J 5 bases; bases outside gene matches: 10. The length of the CDR3 is 14 residues. The CDR3 region has the DNA TGTGCCGGCGACAGGGGGCTTCAGGTAGATACGCAGTATTTT. Translation gives CAGDRGLQVDTQYF.

This clone was recorded once. The rearrangement joins TRBV12-5 to TRBJ2-1, with D uncertain. The CDR3 contains 14 residues. V was trimmed by 5 bases and J by 0 bases, leaving 8 bases between them. CDR1 and CDR2 from the germline V gene are LGHNT and FRNRAP. CDR3 DNA: TGTGCTAGTGGTGACGACTTCTCCTACAATGAGCAGTTCTTC. Translation: CASGDDFSYNEQFF.

This clone has a handful of counts. Other DNA sequences in the sample encode the same CDR3. The CDR3 loop reads CASSLDSGRDEQFF. CDR3 nucleotide sequence: TGCGCCAGCAGCTTAGATAGCGGGAGGGATGAGCAGTTCTTC. The V gene is TRBV5-1, the J gene TRBJ2-1, with TRBD2 identical over 11 bases. This CDR3 spans 14 amino acids. CDR1 SGHRS and CDR2 YFSETQ come from the germline V gene. Trimming took 2 bases from V and 8 from J; bases not matched to a gene: 3.

This clone appeared many times. The chain joins TRBV7-2 to TRBJ2-7; no reliable D call. Trimming cost V 5 bases and J 3 bases, with 14 bases left between them. The V gene's germline CDR1 is SGHTA and CDR2 FQGNSA. The CDR3 has 14 amino acids. The CDR3 sequence is CASSPRVRFYEQYF. The DNA of the CDR3 is TGTGCCAGCAGCCCAAGGGTAAGGTTCTACGAGCAGTACTTC.

This clone was picked up many times. The chain couples TRBV2 to TRBJ2-7; D not resolved. Trimming removed 7 bases at V and 5 bases at J, with 15 bases between. The CDR3 covers 13 residues. Looked up from germline, CDR1 is SNHLY and CDR2 is FYNNEI. The CDR3 bases are TGTGCCAGCACCAGTGGTACAGCCGACGAGCAGTACTTC. Translated: CASTSGTADEQYF.